This entry features one TCR beta chain sequence. Its antigen is currently not known. Base quality data are lacking; no much larger clone is found one base away. The data derive from a study of identical twins (dated by TCRdb to the mid-2010s). With regard to the full study: To test whether fetal clonotypes persist, the study used deep sequencing on TCR alpha and beta repertoires from monozygotic twins, unrelated adults of various ages, and cord blood. To rule out contamination, the twin experiments were replicated at different times with different library preparation protocols. What the authors observed across the whole study: Because the same donors could not be followed over many years, conclusions were based on cross-sectional statistical analysis. Fewer insertions were carried by abundant cord blood beta clonotypes, a similar but weaker trend appeared in young adult naive repertoires, and no such trend appeared in memory repertoires. In monozygotic twins, out-of-frame TCR alpha sharing was systematically underestimated by recombination models, although the models agreed with sharing between unrelated individuals. Compared with coincidental sharing between unrelated individuals, an excess of low generation-probability sequences was observed among out-of-frame TCR alpha sequences shared between twins. Zero-insertion analyses could be partly confounded by invariant T cells such as MAIT and iNKT, although diverse VJ usage argued against such confounding for most clonotypes. The excess sharing between twins in beta out-of-frame sequences was weaker because fewer shared sequences reduced the signal-to-noise ratio.

Every donor in the study was a healthy Caucasian. Spanning cysteine to phenylalanine, the CDR3 consists of 14 amino acids. Only the CDR3 portion is preserved as DNA: 42 bases, with reading frame beginning at the first base. V was cut back by 2 bases and J by 8 bases, leaving a gap of 15 bases between them. From the germline V gene, CDR1 is SGHVS and CDR2 is FQNEAQ. Receptor libraries were prepared by 5' RACE. The sequencer listed for this sample is Illumina HiSeq 2000. Template switching added a universal primer binding site, and the final cDNA carried a unique molecular identifier that allowed TCR cDNA molecules to be counted accurately. First-strand cDNA for TCR alpha and beta chains was synthesized from specific primers in the conserved constant-segment region. To control for contamination, each cDNA library was double barcoded with a SMART-Mk sample barcode plus Illumina barcodes. Two successive PCR steps introduced TruSeq adapter sequences along with Illumina sample barcodes. TCR alpha and beta cDNA libraries were sequenced on the Illumina HiSeq platform with custom primers. Under the source paper's analysis protocol: Raw reads were processed with MiGEC to extract unique molecular identifiers, and MiXCR was used to determine CDR3 positions. For each individual, recombination models were inferred using an EM algorithm with the repgenHMM and IGoR tools. The tcR package in R was used for shared clonotype analysis, with sharing normalized by the product of cloneset sizes. Out-of-frame nonproductive sequences were analyzed to study raw recombination free of thymic and clonal selection effects. TCRdb ran its own pipeline on the public reads, namely fastp trimming at Q25 and MiXCR clone calling, and kept in-frame beta chains. Each entry is one CDR3 protein sequence, shown with its most common DNA and genes. What appears here as the V and J calls and clone size reflects TCRdb's work, not the paper's. This sample holds about 1.7 million distinct CDR3 sequences; 25% to 35% were observed only once. The ten largest make up approximately 0.25% of the sample.

The receptor was isolated from a newborn girl in good health. Rearrangement joined TRBV7-8 to TRBJ1-2, with TRBD1 perhaps the D gene, on 6 matching bases. The sequenced material came from cord blood. This receptor carries the CDR3 CASSLNVGAGGYTF. The sequenced DNA: TGTGCCAGCAGCTTAAACGTGGGGGCCGGAGGCTACACCTTC.